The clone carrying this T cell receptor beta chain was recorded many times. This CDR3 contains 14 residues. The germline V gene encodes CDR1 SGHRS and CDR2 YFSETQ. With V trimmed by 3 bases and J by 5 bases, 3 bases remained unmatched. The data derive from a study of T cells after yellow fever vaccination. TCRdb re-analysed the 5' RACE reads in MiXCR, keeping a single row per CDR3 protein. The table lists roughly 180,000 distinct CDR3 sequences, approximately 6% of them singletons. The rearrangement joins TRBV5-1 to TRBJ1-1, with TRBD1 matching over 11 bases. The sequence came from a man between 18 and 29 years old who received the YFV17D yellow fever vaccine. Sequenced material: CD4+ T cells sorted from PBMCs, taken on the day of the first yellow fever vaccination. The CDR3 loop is CASSSGQGGTEAFF. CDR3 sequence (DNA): TGCGCCAGCAGCTCGGGACAGGGGGGAACTGAAGCTTTCTTT.